This T cell receptor (beta chain) comes out of a study of blood T cell repertoires in COVID-19. Study-level information: Sites in the United States, Italy and Spain provided acute and convalescent COVID-19 samples. From T cells, B-cell-depleted T cells, or PBMCs came the material, which was cDNA or gDNA.

Original processing notes: Nucleated cell number was recorded as an estimate derived from reference gene primer amplification. The repertoire was sequenced with immunoSEQ multiplex PCR; TCRdb's copy has only in-frame clones and lacks some. V and J calls and clone size are given by that table; D and trimming were obtained from the DNA. Of 75,000 to 95,000 clones listed, more than 75% were seen once; the top ten hold approximately 1%. This clonotype originated in a human donor in a cohort sampled during active COVID-19. Source material: peripheral blood.

This CDR3 reads CSVWTSGMSDTQYF. CDR3 in DNA: TGCAGCGTCTGGACTAGCGGGATGTCGGATACGCAGTATTTT. The chain employs TRBV29-1 and TRBJ2-3; 12 nucleotides line up with TRBD2. Germline values: CDR1 SQVTM, CDR2 ANQGSEA. After removal of 6 bases from V and 6 bases from J, the junction contained 7 bases not matched to a gene. The CDR3 spans 14 residues.